Listed here are 4 T cell receptor beta chains from one sample, sequenced in a study of blood T cell repertoires in COVID-19. The data were produced by immunoSEQ multiplex PCR, yet TCRdb's version contains in-frame clones alone and is incomplete. The profile shows roughly 250,000 clones, 88% of them singletons. The specimen was peripheral blood. Receptors were obtained from a woman in her twenties or thirties with acute or convalescent COVID-19.

The J gene is TRBJ2-1, the V gene TRBV3-1 (or the pseudogene TRBV3-2), with 8 bases that match TRBD2. There are 15 residues in the CDR3. With 1 base clipped from V and 6 bases from J, the junction kept 5 bases outside the gene matches. CDR1 is LGHDT, CDR2 YNNKEL, per germline (reference sequence). This CDR3 reads CASSQAGGPGNEQFF. The CDR3 DNA follows: TGTGCCAGCAGCCAAGCGGGAGGGCCCGGCAATGAGCAGTTCTTC.

The chain joins TRBV6-1 to TRBJ1-5; D is uncertain. Germline V gene sequence: CDR1 MNHNS, CDR2 SASEGT. The CDR3 has 14 residues. V was trimmed by 2 bases and J by 9 bases, leaving 14 bases between them. CDR3 loop: CASSESGPSRPQHF. DNA for the CDR3: TGTGCCAGCAGTGAATCTGGCCCAAGTCGGCCCCAGCATTTT.

The chain uses TRBV19 and TRBJ1-4; D gene ambiguous. The V gene lost 3 bases and the J gene lost 8 bases, with 13 bases spanning the gap. There are 14 residues in the CDR3. Germline CDR1 LNHDA, CDR2 SQIVND (reference sequence). In nucleotides, the CDR3 is TGTGCCAGTAGTATCACAGCCCTGGTGGAAAAACTGTTTTTT. Translating gives CASSITALVEKLFF. The full variable domain, rest sourced from reference TRBV19 and TRBJ1-4, is DGGITQSPKYLFRKEGQNVTLSCEQNLNHDAMYWYRQDPGQGLRLIYYSQIVNDFQKGDIAEGYSVSREKKESFPLTVTSAQKNPTAFYLCASSITALVEKLFFGSGTQLSVL.

The chain is built from TRBV9 and TRBJ2-1, with TRBD1 as a possible D gene (6 bases). CDR3 length: 16 amino acids. The germline CDR1 and CDR2 sequences are SGDLS and YYNGEE. The ends were cut back, 2 bases at V and 0 bases at J, with 12 bases in the middle. The CDR3 region is CASSVQGPSSYNEQFF. The CDR3 DNA is TGTGCCAGCAGCGTTCAGGGGCCGAGCTCCTACAATGAGCAGTTCTTC.